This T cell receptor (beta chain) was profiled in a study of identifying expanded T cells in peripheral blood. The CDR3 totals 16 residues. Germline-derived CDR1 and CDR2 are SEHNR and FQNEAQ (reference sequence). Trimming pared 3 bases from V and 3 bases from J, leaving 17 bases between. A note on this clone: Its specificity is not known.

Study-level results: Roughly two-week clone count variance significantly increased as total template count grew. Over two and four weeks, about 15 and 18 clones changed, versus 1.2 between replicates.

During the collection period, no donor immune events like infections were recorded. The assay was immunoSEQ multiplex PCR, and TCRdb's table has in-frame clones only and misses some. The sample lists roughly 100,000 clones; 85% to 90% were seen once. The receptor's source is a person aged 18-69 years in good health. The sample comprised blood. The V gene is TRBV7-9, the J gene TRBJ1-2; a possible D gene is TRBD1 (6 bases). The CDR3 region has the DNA TGTGCCAGCAGCTTCGGGGGCAGGGAATTGGACTATGGCTACACCTTC. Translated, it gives CASSFGGRELDYGYTF.